Following are 6 T cell receptor beta chains from one sample sequenced in a study of T cell clonotyping in hematopoietic cell transplantation. Time point specified: recipient sample about 28 days before transplant, after cytoreduction. Using immunoSEQ multiplex PCR, the repertoire was profiled, and TCRdb retains in-frame clones only, with some absent. This table holds fewer than 50,000 clones, over 75% found once. Material: peripheral blood mononuclear cells, obtained before stem cell transplant. The receptors shown here come from a man aged 55 to 70 with biphenotypic leukemia. Some clones in this sample may be carry-over from other donors' samples.

This clone appeared a few times. The chain carries TRBV19 and TRBJ1-2, with TRBD1 as a possible D gene (5 bases). The CDR3 is 16 residues long. V lost 1 base, J lost 5 bases, and 17 bases lay in between. Germline assignment: CDR1 LNHDA and CDR2 SQIVND (reference sequence). The DNA for the CDR3 is TGTGCCAGTAGTATAGGCCCAGGGACGGAGCTTTATGGCTACACCTTC. Encoded protein: CASSIGPGTELYGYTF.

This clone was seen more than once but under ten times. The chain couples TRBV30 to TRBJ2-2; either TRBD1 or TRBD2 may supply D (5 bases each). The germline CDR1 and CDR2 sequences are GTSNPN and SVGIG (reference sequence). Trimming removed 4 bases from V and 7 bases from J, with 16 bases in between. The CDR3 is 14 residues long. The CDR3 protein is CAWKLGTGRGELFF. In DNA form, the CDR3 reads TGTGCCTGGAAACTGGGGACGGGTCGCGGGGAGCTGTTTTTT.

The chain employs TRBV6-1 and TRBJ2-5; TRBD1 matches at 10 bases. The CDR3 totals 15 residues. V lost 8 bases to trimming and J lost 5 bases; unmatched junction nucleotides: 11. Per the germline V gene, CDR1 is MNHNS and CDR2 is SASEGT. The CDR3 DNA sequence: TGTGCCAGCCTCCGGGACAGGGGATGGCGGGAGACCCAGTACTTC. Protein product: CASLRDRGWRETQYF.

This rearrangement joins TRBV5-1 to TRBJ2-3; 11 positions match TRBD2. The CDR3 sequence is 14 residues long. The V gene end was trimmed by 4 bases and the J gene end by 3 bases; junction bases not matched to a gene: 1. Germline V gene data show CDR1 as SGHRS and CDR2 as YFSETQ. The CDR3 sequence is CASSPSGRTDTQYF. The CDR3 nucleotides read TGCGCCAGCAGCCCTAGCGGGAGGACAGATACGCAGTATTTT. Full variable domain (outside the CDR3, taken from reference TRBV5-1 and TRBJ2-3): KAGVTQTPRYLIKTRGQQVTLSCSPISGHRSVSWYQQTPGQGLQFLFEYFSETQRNKGNFPGRFSGRQFSNSRSEMNVSTLELGDSALYLCASSPSGRTDTQYFGPGTRLTVL.

The chain is built from TRBV5-1 and TRBJ2-2; 9 bases map to TRBD1. The CDR3 covers 15 residues. Trimming took 1 base from V and 6 from J; bases not matched to a gene: 4. CDR1 and CDR2 from the germline V gene are SGHRS and YFSETQ. The CDR3 DNA is TGCGCCAGCAGCTTGCGGGACAGGGAATCCGGGGAGCTGTTTTTT. Its translation is CASSLRDRESGELFF.

The rearrangement joins TRBV7-9 to TRBJ1-3; D gene unclear. Germline V gene sequence: CDR1 SEHNR, CDR2 FQNEAQ (reference sequence). The length of the CDR3 is 14 residues. V was clipped by 1 base and J by 5 bases, with 9 bases between them. The DNA of the CDR3 is TGTGCCAGCAGCTTAGACAGCATACGAAACACCATATATTTT. It translates to CASSLDSIRNTIYF. Full variable domain (outside the CDR3, taken from reference TRBV7-9 and TRBJ1-3): DTGVSQNPRHKITKRGQNVTFRCDPISEHNRLYWYRQTLGQGPEFLTYFQNEAQLEKSRLLSDRFSAERPKGSFSTLEIQRTEQGDSAMYLCASSLDSIRNTIYFGEGSWLTVV.